This TCR beta chain was sequenced in a study of blood T cell repertoires in COVID-19. Looking at the study overall: Sites in the United States, Italy and Spain provided acute and convalescent COVID-19 samples. The analysed material was cDNA or gDNA that came from T cells, B-cell-depleted T cells, or PBMCs.

The CDR3 runs 12 residues. The V end lost 5 bases, the J end lost 1 base, and 6 bases lay between the germline ends. Assay used: immunoSEQ multiplex PCR; TCRdb lists only in-frame clones, some missing. This sample has 150,000 to 200,000 clones, with around 89% found just once. J is TRBJ2-7 and V is TRBV12-3 or TRBV12-4; D possibly corresponds to TRBD2 (5 bases). Input material: peripheral blood. The receptor was derived from a man between 40 and 49 years old with active or convalescent COVID-19. The CDR3 DNA is TGTGCCAGCAGTACGGGGTCCTACGAGCAGTACTTC. Its translation is CASSTGSYEQYF.